This T cell receptor beta chain was documented in a study of HIV-infected children after antiretroviral therapy interruption. CDR3 size: 17 residues. Germline V gene data show CDR1 as DFQATT and CDR2 as SNEGSKA (reference sequence). J was trimmed by 2 bases and V by 1 base; bases with no gene match: 3. Unique molecular identifiers were included in an RNA-based 3' RACE TCR library. MiXCR, applied by TCRdb to the 3' RACE reads, yields one record per CDR3 protein. The table shows about 83,000 distinct CDR3 sequences, with roughly 6.4% occurring only once. Indicated treatment: PENTA 11 planned treatment interruption arm or continuous ART arm. In its sample, this clonotype was seen many times.

The sample was CD45RA+ CD4+ T cells from PBMCs, pooled from several time points, taken from a donor given antiretroviral therapy, either interrupted or continuous. Documented subset: naive CD4+ CD45RA+ CD45RO- T cells. This receptor was identified in a pool of human donors with HIV. V is TRBV20-1 and J is TRBJ2-6; 12 positions match TRBD1. Written as DNA, the CDR3 is TGCAGTGCTAGAGTGGGACAGGGGGCAGCTGGGGCCAACGTCCTGACTTTC. It codes for CSARVGQGAAGANVLTF.